This T cell receptor beta chain was sequenced during a study of blood T cell repertoires in COVID-19. Study at large: Acute and convalescent COVID-19 specimens originated in the United States, Italy and Spain. In each case, the material was cDNA or gDNA derived from T cells, B-cell-depleted T cells, or PBMCs.

Per the germline V gene, CDR1 is MNHEY and CDR2 is SVGAGI. Unmatched junction bases numbered 7, after V lost 7 bases and J lost 5 bases. The CDR3 covers 13 residues. Per the authors' pipeline: For nucleated cells, counts were estimated from reference gene primer amplification. Generated by immunoSEQ multiplex PCR, the TCRdb table keeps only in-frame clones and is missing some. V, J and clone size reflect that table, while D and trimming were determined from the DNA. The profile shows over 400,000 clones, 86% of them singletons. The clonotype originates from a woman aged 25 to 39 with active or convalescent COVID-19. The specimen sequenced was peripheral blood. The chain is built from TRBV6-5 and TRBJ1-1; 7 nucleotides agree with TRBD1. Here the CDR3 DNA reads TGTGCCAGCACCCCAGGGGGGCAAACTGAAGCTTTCTTT. This sequence encodes CASTPGGQTEAFF.